Below, 20 T cell receptor beta chains from the same sample are listed, as sequenced in a study of T cell responses to AZD1222 COVID-19 vaccine. Using immunoSEQ multiplex PCR, the repertoire was profiled, and TCRdb retains in-frame clones only, with some absent. The table shows 150,000 to 200,000 clones, with approximately 90% occurring only once. The sample here was peripheral blood, taken on day 0 of AZD1222 vaccination. The receptors were gathered from an adult in good health.

This chain joins TRBV6-5 and TRBJ1-2; TRBD1 agrees at 7 bases. The V and J ends lost 7 bases and 5 bases, in that order; junction bases with no gene match: 7. In germline, CDR1 is MNHEY, CDR2 SVGAGI. There are 13 residues in the CDR3. CDR3 protein: CASTSQGSYGYTF. The CDR3 DNA reads TGTGCCAGCACCTCACAGGGGTCATATGGCTACACCTTC.

This clone was detected a few times. The chain carries TRBV7-9 and TRBJ1-3; tentatively, D is TRBD1 (6 bases). The CDR3 sequence is 17 residues long. V was clipped by 3 bases and J by 3 bases, with 18 bases between them. The germline V gene encodes CDR1 SEHNR and CDR2 FQNEAQ (reference sequence). CDR3 protein: CASSFQGLQSFGNTIYF. The CDR3 DNA sequence: TGTGCCAGCAGCTTCCAGGGGCTACAGTCGTTTGGAAACACCATATATTTT.

V is TRBV7-9 and J is TRBJ2-3; 11 positions match TRBD2. Germline V gene lookup returns CDR1 SEHNR and CDR2 FQNEAQ (reference sequence). J was trimmed by 2 bases and V by 4 bases; bases with no gene match: 5. This CDR3 has 16 residues. CDR3 nucleotide sequence: TGTGCCAGCAGCTCCAGACTAGCGGGAACCACAGATACGCAGTATTTT. Translation: CASSSRLAGTTDTQYF.

The rearrangement links TRBV28 to TRBJ1-1; the D gene is possibly TRBD1 (5 bases). Trimming removed 11 bases from V and 0 bases from J, with 10 bases in between. Germline CDR1 reads MDHEN; CDR2 reads SYDVKM. This CDR3 has 12 residues. Written as DNA, the CDR3 is TGTGCCCTGGGACTTATGAACACTGAAGCTTTCTTT. Translated: CALGLMNTEAFF.

V and J are TRBV7-6 and TRBJ1-3; D may be TRBD1 (5 bases). V was trimmed by 5 bases and J by 1 base, leaving 12 bases between them. Germline assignment: CDR1 SGHVS and CDR2 FNYEAQ. The CDR3 extends over 15 amino acids. Written as DNA, the CDR3 is TGTGCCAGCAGCGGGACGGGGACGTCTGGAAACACCATATATTTT. Amino acid sequence: CASSGTGTSGNTIYF.

V and J are TRBV16 and TRBJ1-1; 8 bases align to TRBD1. J was trimmed by 5 bases and V by 4 bases; bases with no gene match: 6. The CDR3 runs to 14 residues. The germline gives CDR1 KGHSY, CDR2 FQNENV. The CDR3 DNA sequence: TGTGCCAGCAGCCGTGACAGGGGAGAAACTGAAGCTTTCTTT. Its protein product is CASSRDRGETEAFF. The variable domain in full, completed from reference TRBV16 and TRBJ1-1, reads GEEVAQTPKHLVRGEGQKAKLYCAPIKGHSYVFWYQQVLKNEFKFLISFQNENVFDETGMPKERFSAKCLPNSPCSLEIQATKLEDSAVYFCASSRDRGETEAFFGQGTRLTVV.

This chain uses TRBV5-1 with TRBJ1-2; 10 bases align to TRBD1. CDR3 size: 20 residues. Germline V gene lookup returns CDR1 SGHRS and CDR2 YFSETQ. V was clipped by 1 base and J by 4 bases; unmatched bases: 19. CDR3: CASSLNTLRDRGGLGYGYTF. For the CDR3, the DNA is TGCGCCAGCAGCTTGAACACGCTCCGGGACAGGGGAGGGTTAGGCTATGGCTACACCTTC.

The chain joins TRBV5-8 to TRBJ1-5, with D perhaps matching TRBD1 (6 bases). There are 14 residues in the CDR3. With 4 bases removed from V and 6 bases from J, the gap between germline ends came to 14 bases. Looked up from germline, CDR1 is SGHTS and CDR2 is YDEGEE. This chain's CDR3 is CASSPGTISQPQHF. CDR3 nucleotide sequence: TGTGCCAGCAGCCCAGGGACAATAAGTCAGCCCCAGCATTTT.

The chain combines TRBV6-5 with TRBJ1-1; D is uncertain. CDR3 length equals 13 residues. Germline V gene data show CDR1 as MNHEY and CDR2 as SVGAGI. Trimming pared 7 bases from V and 1 base from J, leaving 10 bases between. The CDR3 here is CASTANWNTEAFF. The DNA of the CDR3 is TGTGCCAGCACGGCCAACTGGAACACTGAAGCTTTCTTT.

The chain combines TRBV5-8 with TRBJ1-5; D remains unclear. Germline lookup yields CDR1 SGHTS and CDR2 YDEGEE. This CDR3 region has 12 residues. V was trimmed by 2 bases and J by 10 bases, leaving 10 bases between them. The CDR3 here is CASSLWEAPQHF. CDR3 nucleotides: TGTGCCAGCAGCTTATGGGAGGCCCCCCAGCATTTT.

The chain combines TRBV19 with TRBJ1-1; possibly TRBD1 for D (5 bases). V shed 3 bases and J shed 7 bases, with 12 bases lying between them. CDR3 length equals 13 residues. CDR1 is LNHDA and CDR2 is SQIVND in the germline V gene (reference sequence). In nucleotides, the CDR3 is TGTGCCAGTAGTATCACCAGGGCGCTTGAAGCTTTCTTT. Translating it yields CASSITRALEAFF. Supplemented by reference TRBV19 and TRBJ1-1, the full variable domain reads DGGITQSPKYLFRKEGQNVTLSCEQNLNHDAMYWYRQDPGQGLRLIYYSQIVNDFQKGDIAEGYSVSREKKESFPLTVTSAQKNPTAFYLCASSITRALEAFFGQGTRLTVV.

The rearrangement links TRBV29-1 to TRBJ2-5; the match to TRBD1 covers 8 bases. Germline V CDR1 and CDR2: SQVTM, ANQGSEA. V lost 4 bases, J lost 1 base, and 5 bases stayed unmatched. The CDR3 is 14 amino acids. Here the CDR3 reads CSVVRQGAQETQYF. The CDR3 region has the DNA TGCAGCGTTGTGCGTCAGGGGGCCCAAGAGACCCAGTACTTC.

The chain uses TRBV12-3 or TRBV12-4 and TRBJ1-2; the D is unclear. Trimming cost V 4 bases and J 4 bases, with 4 bases left between them. The CDR3 is made up of 11 amino acids. The CDR3 DNA sequence: TGTGCCAGCAGTTCGCCCTATGGCTACACCTTC. It is translated as CASSSPYGYTF.

The V call is TRBV5-1, the J call TRBJ2-7; D unclear. V was shortened by 7 bases and J by 6 bases, with 14 bases between the two germline ends. The germline gives CDR1 SGHRS, CDR2 YFSETQ. The CDR3 covers 12 residues. The CDR3 sequence is CASGQNTAEQYF. CDR3 DNA sequence: TGCGCCAGCGGCCAGAATACCGCCGAGCAGTACTTC.

This clone has only one observation. V is TRBV11-2 and J is TRBJ2-7, with 10 nucleotides matching TRBD1. Germline CDR1 and CDR2: SGHAT and FQNNGV. The CDR3 is 15 residues long. The junction had 8 bases not matched to a gene; V was cut back by 5 bases and J by 4 bases. CDR3 residues: CASSPETGGYYEQYF. For the CDR3, the DNA is TGTGCCAGCAGCCCTGAGACAGGGGGCTATTACGAGCAGTACTTC. The complete variable domain, with remaining parts taken from reference TRBV11-2 and TRBJ2-7, reads EAGVAQSPRYKIIEKRQSVAFWCNPISGHATLYWYQQILGQGPKLLIQFQNNGVVDDSQLPKDRFSAERLKGVDSTLKIQPAKLEDSAVYLCASSPETGGYYEQYFGPGTRLTVT.

This sequence joins TRBV3-1 (or the pseudogene TRBV3-2) and TRBJ2-2; D unresolved. Germline-derived CDR1 and CDR2 are LGHDT and YNNKEL (reference sequence). V shed 1 base and J shed 4 bases, with 7 bases lying between them. The CDR3 loop spans 14 amino acids. The CDR3 region is CASSQVSLTGELFF. The DNA for the CDR3 is TGTGCCAGCAGCCAAGTGTCCCTCACCGGGGAGCTGTTTTTT.

The gene calls are TRBV4-3 and TRBJ1-1, with 7 bases lining up with TRBD1. Per the germline V gene, CDR1 is LGHNA and CDR2 is YSLEER. V was pared by 5 bases and J by 1 base, with 1 base of the junction left unmatched. The CDR3 has 13 amino acids. As DNA, the CDR3 is TGCGCCAGCAGCACAGGGGCGAACACTGAAGCTTTCTTT. Translated, it gives CASSTGANTEAFF.

The rearrangement joins TRBV5-1 to TRBJ2-5; a possible D gene is TRBD2 (6 bases). CDR1 is SGHRS, CDR2 YFSETQ, per germline. Trimming removed 5 bases at V and 5 bases at J, with 10 bases between. This CDR3 comprises 12 residues. The chain's CDR3 is CASREGVETQYF. The CDR3 nucleotides read TGCGCCAGCAGGGAGGGCGTGGAGACCCAGTACTTC.

CDR3 region: CAIGTVYNSPLHF. The CDR3 DNA follows: TGTGCCATCGGGACAGTTTATAATTCACCCCTCCACTTT. This sequence joins TRBV10-3 and TRBJ1-6, with 7 bases fitting TRBD1. Germline lookup yields CDR1 ENHRY and CDR2 SYGVKD. Trimming took 8 bases from V and 4 from J; bases not matched to a gene: 2. The CDR3 sequence is 13 residues long.

V is TRBV12-5 and J is TRBJ1-2; no reliable D call. This CDR3 contains 14 residues. Germline V gene sequence: CDR1 LGHNT, CDR2 FRNRAP. V lost 3 bases, J lost 1 base, and 9 bases lay in between. CDR3 DNA sequence: TGTGCTAGTGGTTTTTCAGAGGATAACTATGGCTACACCTTC. Protein: CASGFSEDNYGYTF.